The sequence of this T cell receptor (beta chain) was determined in a study of OX40 agonist ivuxolimab in advanced cancers. Regarding the complete study: Ivuxolimab was a fully human IgG2 agonistic monoclonal antibody targeting the costimulatory receptor OX40 (CD134). Intravenous ivuxolimab was administered to patients every 2 weeks at six dose levels: 0.01, 0.1, 0.3, 1.5, 3 and 10 mg/kg. Of the approximately 54 patients in dose escalation, about 20 had hepatocellular carcinoma, some 15 had melanoma, 9 had renal cell carcinoma and 9 had head and neck cancer. In the dose-escalation cohort, 82.7% of patients were male, and the mean age was approximately 60 years with a range of roughly 20 to 79. Patients were allowed to have had prior anti-PD-1, anti-PD-L1 or anti-CTLA-4 therapy, and around 37% of the dose-escalation patients had previously received checkpoint inhibitors. Partial responses occurred in three dose-escalation patients, of whom one had hepatocellular carcinoma and two had cutaneous melanoma. The point of sequencing TCRbeta in the periphery was to test whether ivuxolimab changed TCR sequence diversity and drove clonal T-cell expansion. The monotherapy dose-escalation portion (N of about 50 patients) of the phase I ivuxolimab trial is reported in the paper.

Results the study describes overall, beyond this receptor: Low levels of normalized T-cell clonal expansion were also seen in some patients who did not respond. Which antigens the clonally expanded peripheral T cells were specific for was not determined. After ivuxolimab, expanded clones were on average more numerous among CD8+ T cells than among CD4+ T cells. At doses of 0.1 to 3.0 mg/kg, clonal expansion of both CD4+ and CD8+ blood T cells was observed from baseline to week 6. Partial responders in the 0.1-3.0 mg/kg groups had among the lowest normalized peripheral clonal expansion, especially among CD8+ T cells.

Genomic DNA was isolated from the sorted cells so that the TCRbeta CDR3 region could be sequenced. The immunoSEQ Assay was used to sequence the TCRbeta CDR3 regions. The clones in this table, taken by TCRdb from immuneACCESS, are in-frame only. Not every clone is retained; where verified, under half of the shortfall comes from an unresolved V gene, and the cause of the rest is unknown. The sample records about 95,000 clones, 70% to 90% of which are singletons. The ten largest clones represent 3.5% to 4.5% of the sample. As to this clone: The target of this receptor is not known. No much larger clone exists at a distance of one base, and base qualities are not known.

The trial excluded patients who had a history of autoimmune disease or who were on systemic immunosuppression. Peripheral blood for TCR sequencing was drawn from every dose cohort at baseline, at cycle 4 day 1 and at cycle 7 day 1. Samples came from an open-label, multicenter, first-in-human phase I dose-escalation trial of ivuxolimab. Adults with locally advanced or metastatic melanoma, renal cell carcinoma, hepatocellular carcinoma or head and neck squamous cell carcinoma were enrolled in the trial. Before TCR sequencing, CD4+ T cells and CD8+ T cells from peripheral blood were sorted into separate populations. According to the germline V gene, CDR1 reads MDHEN and CDR2 reads SYDVKM. Taken from cysteine to phenylalanine, the CDR3 has 12 residues. The kept DNA is CDR3 alone, 36 bases in frame from the first base. Between the V and J ends, shortened by 2 bases and 10 bases respectively, the junction contains 12 bases.

This clonotype was obtained from an adult with an advanced solid tumor such as melanoma, head and neck, liver or kidney cancer. The chain is encoded by TRBV28 joined to TRBJ2-7, with a tentative D gene TRBD1 over 6 matching bases. The input for sequencing was CD4+ or CD8+ T cells sorted from blood, taken in a trial of the OX40 agonist ivuxolimab. The CDR3 sequence is CASSLVARGQYF. The base sequence is TGTGCCAGCAGTTTAGTGGCCAGGGGCCAGTACTTC.